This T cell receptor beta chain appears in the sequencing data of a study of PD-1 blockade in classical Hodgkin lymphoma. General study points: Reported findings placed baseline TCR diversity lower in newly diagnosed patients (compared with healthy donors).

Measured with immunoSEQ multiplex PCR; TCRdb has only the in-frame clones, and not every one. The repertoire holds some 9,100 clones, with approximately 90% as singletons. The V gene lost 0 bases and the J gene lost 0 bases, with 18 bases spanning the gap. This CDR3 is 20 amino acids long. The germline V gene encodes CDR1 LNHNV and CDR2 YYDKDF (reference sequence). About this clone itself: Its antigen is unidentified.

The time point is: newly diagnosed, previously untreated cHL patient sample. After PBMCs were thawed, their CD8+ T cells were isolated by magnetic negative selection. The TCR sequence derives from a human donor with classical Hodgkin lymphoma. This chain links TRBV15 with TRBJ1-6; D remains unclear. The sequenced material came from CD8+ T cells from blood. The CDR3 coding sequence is TGTGCCACCAGCAGAGATCGCGAAGGAATAGGAGTCTCCTATAATTCACCCCTCCACTTT. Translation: CATSRDREGIGVSYNSPLHF. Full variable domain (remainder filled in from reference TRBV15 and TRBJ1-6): DAMVIQNPRYQVTQFGKPVTLSCSQTLNHNVMYWYQQKSSQAPKLLFHYYDKDFNNEADTPDNFQSRRPNTSFCFLDIRSPGLGDTAMYLCATSRDREGIGVSYNSPLHFGNGTRLTVT.